This TCR beta chain was captured in a study of a mutant IDH1 vaccine in newly diagnosed glioma. About the research overall: The study started vaccination 4-6 weeks after radiotherapy alone, or with temozolomide cycles. Treated patients comprised about 62% males and approximately 38% females, mean age roughly 37 years.

Notes on the study in general: Pseudoprogression appeared independent of alterations in top peripheral clonotypes.

Clones were sequenced by immunoSEQ multiplex PCR, and TCRdb holds only the in-frame ones, with some missing. The sample has tens of thousands of clones; roughly 74% are singletons. Documented time point: week 35, safety follow-up. Topical imiquimod was applied with each vaccine dose, which held 300 ug of mutant IDH1 20-mer peptide. Astrocytomas that were new, WHO grade 3 or 4, IDH1-mutant and ATRX-lost were present in the donors. V was pared by 4 bases and J by 1 base, with 1 base of the junction left unmatched. Per germline, CDR1 SGHNT and CDR2 YYREEE (reference sequence). This CDR3 has 14 amino acids. As for this clone: Its antigen is unidentified.

The clonotype was recovered from a man aged 50 or older with glioma. The specimen comprised PBMCs, sampled from a glioma patient whose treatment included an IDH1 peptide vaccine. V and J are TRBV5-4 and TRBJ1-5; 8 nucleotides line up with TRBD1. In DNA, the CDR3 is TGTGCCAGCAGCACAGGGGGAAGCAATCAGCCCCAGCATTTT. Translating gives CASSTGGSNQPQHF.